The rows below give T cell receptor beta chains drawn from one sample of a study of blood T cell repertoires in COVID-19. The data were produced by immunoSEQ multiplex PCR, yet TCRdb's version contains in-frame clones alone and is incomplete. This table has 120,000 or so clones, around 87% appearing once. Sample: peripheral blood. All receptors derive from a woman between 50 and 59 years old with acute or convalescent COVID-19. Both conserved end residues are part of each CDR3. A D gene is named only where the DNA matches it firmly. Part of the rows lack a size; the others show once, few, many or a class for expanded clones.

abundance: -
d_gene: -
v_gene: TRBV3-1/TRBV3-2
j_gene: TRBJ2-7
CDR3aa: CASSHSDRTIQYF
CDR3nt: TGTGCCAGCAGCCACTCGGACAGAACGATTCAGTACTTC

abundance: -
d_gene: TRBD1
v_gene: TRBV27
j_gene: TRBJ1-2
CDR3aa: CASSLEAGGSYGYTF
CDR3nt: TGTGCCAGCAGTTTAGAAGCAGGGGGCAGCTATGGCTACACCTTC

abundance: -
d_gene: -
v_gene: TRBV5-1
j_gene: TRBJ2-1
CDR3aa: CASSLGLGASYNEQFF
CDR3nt: TGCGCCAGCAGCTTGGGTTTGGGGGCCTCCTACAATGAGCAGTTCTTC

abundance: -
d_gene: -
v_gene: TRBV18
j_gene: TRBJ1-2
CDR3aa: CASSPPSGGGYGYTF
CDR3nt: TGTGCCAGCTCACCACCGTCGGGGGGTGGCTATGGCTACACCTTC

abundance: -
d_gene: TRBD2
v_gene: TRBV12-5
j_gene: TRBJ2-3
CDR3aa: CASGKPGLGTDTQYF
CDR3nt: TGTGCTAGTGGTAAACCGGGACTAGGCACAGATACGCAGTATTTT

abundance: -
d_gene: TRBD2
v_gene: TRBV7-2
j_gene: TRBJ2-1
CDR3aa: CASSSVGSGTYNEQFF
CDR3nt: TGTGCCAGCAGCTCCGTCGGGAGCGGGACCTACAATGAGCAGTTCTTC

abundance: -
d_gene: TRBD2
v_gene: TRBV9
j_gene: TRBJ2-1
CDR3aa: CASSGRLAGSYNEQFF
CDR3nt: TGTGCCAGCAGCGGCAGACTAGCGGGTAGCTACAATGAGCAGTTCTTC

abundance: -
d_gene: -
v_gene: TRBV27
j_gene: TRBJ1-5
CDR3aa: CASSFSGQNDQPQHF
CDR3nt: TGTGCCAGCAGTTTCTCCGGACAGAATGATCAGCCCCAGCATTTT

abundance: -
d_gene: -
v_gene: TRBV25-1
j_gene: TRBJ2-2
CDR3aa: CASSTLNTGELFF
CDR3nt: TGTGCCAGCAGTACCCTAAACACCGGGGAGCTGTTTTTT

abundance: -
d_gene: -
v_gene: TRBV19
j_gene: TRBJ1-3
CDR3aa: CASSPSGTIYF
CDR3nt: TGTGCCAGTAGCCCCTCGGGCACCATATATTTT

abundance: -
d_gene: -
v_gene: TRBV5-4
j_gene: TRBJ1-3
CDR3aa: CASSWGLGSGNTIYF
CDR3nt: TGTGCCAGCAGCTGGGGGCTGGGCTCTGGAAACACCATATATTTT

abundance: -
d_gene: TRBD2
v_gene: TRBV27
j_gene: TRBJ2-3
CDR3aa: CASSVPTGGGDTQYF
CDR3nt: TGTGCCAGCAGTGTGCCGACGGGGGGGGGAGATACGCAGTATTTT

abundance: -
d_gene: -
v_gene: TRBV7-5
j_gene: TRBJ2-1
CDR3aa: CVRSLMVGGANEQFF
CDR3nt: TGTGTCAGAAGCTTAATGGTCGGGGGGGCCAATGAGCAGTTCTTC

abundance: -
d_gene: TRBD1
v_gene: TRBV5-1
j_gene: TRBJ1-1
CDR3aa: CASRGDSMNTEAFF
CDR3nt: TGCGCCAGCAGGGGGGACAGCATGAACACTGAAGCTTTCTTT

abundance: -
d_gene: -
v_gene: TRBV7-9
j_gene: TRBJ1-5
CDR3aa: CASSLGAGRRDQPQHF
CDR3nt: TGTGCCAGCAGCTTAGGGGCAGGGAGGAGGGATCAGCCCCAGCATTTT

abundance: -
d_gene: TRBD1
v_gene: TRBV5-1
j_gene: TRBJ2-2
CDR3aa: CASSTHRDRGTGELFF
CDR3nt: TGCGCCAGCAGCACTCACCGGGACAGGGGAACCGGGGAGCTGTTTTTT

abundance: -
d_gene: -
v_gene: TRBV7-9
j_gene: TRBJ2-1
CDR3aa: CASSLAGWDIGQFF
CDR3nt: TGTGCCAGCAGCTTAGCCGGGTGGGACATAGGGCAGTTCTTC

abundance: -
d_gene: -
v_gene: TRBV4-3
j_gene: TRBJ2-7
CDR3aa: CASSQDPGVGSYEQYF
CDR3nt: TGCGCCAGCAGCCAAGATCCTGGAGTCGGGTCCTACGAGCAGTACTTC

abundance: -
d_gene: -
v_gene: TRBV2
j_gene: TRBJ2-1
CDR3aa: CASSLTSYNEQFF
CDR3nt: TGTGCCAGCAGTCTAACCTCCTACAATGAGCAGTTCTTC

abundance: -
d_gene: -
v_gene: TRBV2
j_gene: TRBJ1-4
CDR3aa: CASNQGLPNEKLFF
CDR3nt: TGTGCCAGCAATCAGGGGCTCCCTAATGAAAAACTGTTTTTT

abundance: -
d_gene: TRBD1
v_gene: TRBV2
j_gene: TRBJ1-1
CDR3aa: CASRPQGARTEAFF
CDR3nt: TGTGCCAGCAGGCCCCAGGGGGCGAGGACTGAAGCTTTCTTT

abundance: -
d_gene: TRBD1
v_gene: TRBV25-1
j_gene: TRBJ2-3
CDR3aa: CASSLQGGPDTQYF
CDR3nt: TGTGCCAGCAGCCTACAGGGGGGCCCAGATACGCAGTATTTT

abundance: -
d_gene: -
v_gene: TRBV5-1
j_gene: TRBJ1-2
CDR3aa: CASSSLAGDYGYTF
CDR3nt: TGCGCCAGCAGCTCCCTAGCCGGTGACTATGGCTACACCTTC

abundance: -
d_gene: TRBD2
v_gene: TRBV5-6
j_gene: TRBJ2-2
CDR3aa: CASSPGSGGPGGELFF
CDR3nt: TGTGCCAGCAGCCCAGGGAGCGGGGGGCCTGGCGGGGAGCTGTTTTTT

abundance: -
d_gene: -
v_gene: TRBV5-1
j_gene: TRBJ2-3
CDR3aa: CASSSGDSTDTQYF
CDR3nt: TGCGCCAGCAGCTCGGGGGACTCCACAGATACGCAGTATTTT

abundance: -
d_gene: TRBD1
v_gene: TRBV2
j_gene: TRBJ2-1
CDR3aa: CASSKPGQVVWNEQFF
CDR3nt: TGTGCCAGCAGTAAACCGGGACAGGTTGTTTGGAATGAGCAGTTCTTC

abundance: -
d_gene: -
v_gene: TRBV11-3
j_gene: TRBJ1-1
CDR3aa: CASSGQMNTEAFF
CDR3nt: TGTGCCAGCAGCGGACAGATGAACACTGAAGCTTTCTTT

abundance: -
d_gene: -
v_gene: TRBV2
j_gene: TRBJ2-7
CDR3aa: CASSLLGPSYEQYF
CDR3nt: TGTGCCAGCAGTTTATTGGGGCCGTCCTACGAGCAGTACTTC

abundance: -
d_gene: -
v_gene: TRBV5-6
j_gene: TRBJ1-4
CDR3aa: CASSLFREKLFF
CDR3nt: TGTGCCAGCAGCTTGTTCCGGGAAAAACTGTTTTTT

abundance: -
d_gene: -
v_gene: TRBV19
j_gene: TRBJ1-1
CDR3aa: CASSMMGGSTEAFF
CDR3nt: TGTGCCAGTAGTATGATGGGGGGTAGTACTGAAGCTTTCTTT

abundance: -
d_gene: -
v_gene: TRBV5-1
j_gene: TRBJ1-6
CDR3aa: CASSLPLAGEGSPLHF
CDR3nt: TGCGCCAGCAGCTTGCCCCTTGCAGGGGAAGGTTCACCCCTCCACTTT

abundance: -
d_gene: -
v_gene: TRBV3-1/TRBV3-2
j_gene: TRBJ1-2
CDR3aa: CASRWAAGAWGRYGYTF
CDR3nt: TGTGCCAGCAGGTGGGCAGCAGGAGCCTGGGGCCGCTATGGCTACACCTTC

abundance: -
d_gene: TRBD1
v_gene: TRBV7-2
j_gene: TRBJ1-4
CDR3aa: CASNRGGNEKLFF
CDR3nt: TGTGCCAGCAACAGGGGAGGCAACGAAAAACTGTTTTTT

abundance: -
d_gene: -
v_gene: TRBV6-6
j_gene: TRBJ1-3
CDR3aa: CASSRTDFNSGNTIYF
CDR3nt: TGTGCCAGCAGTCGGACAGACTTCAATTCTGGAAACACCATATATTTT

abundance: -
d_gene: -
v_gene: TRBV10-1
j_gene: TRBJ2-3
CDR3aa: CASSPGGGYTDTQYF
CDR3nt: TGCGCCAGCAGTCCCGGTGGGGGGTACACAGATACGCAGTATTTT

abundance: -
d_gene: -
v_gene: TRBV4-1
j_gene: TRBJ2-7
CDR3aa: CASSPGDNVYEQYF
CDR3nt: TGCGCCAGCAGCCCAGGGGACAATGTCTACGAGCAGTACTTC

abundance: -
d_gene: TRBD2
v_gene: TRBV18
j_gene: TRBJ2-7
CDR3aa: CASSPSREGIEQYF
CDR3nt: TGTGCCAGCTCACCCTCGAGGGAGGGGATAGAGCAGTACTTC

abundance: -
d_gene: -
v_gene: TRBV7-8
j_gene: TRBJ1-1
CDR3aa: CASSLVSGASEAFF
CDR3nt: TGTGCCAGCAGCTTAGTGTCAGGGGCCTCTGAAGCTTTCTTT

abundance: -
d_gene: -
v_gene: TRBV7-2
j_gene: TRBJ2-4
CDR3aa: CASSSSKNIQYF
CDR3nt: TGTGCCAGCAGCTCATCCAAAAACATTCAGTACTTC

abundance: -
d_gene: -
v_gene: TRBV5-8
j_gene: TRBJ2-3
CDR3aa: CASSPSSTQYF
CDR3nt: TGTGCCAGCAGCCCTAGTAGTACGCAGTATTTT

abundance: -
d_gene: TRBD1
v_gene: TRBV6-5
j_gene: TRBJ2-3
CDR3aa: CAVERRGHTDTQYF
CDR3nt: TGTGCCGTCGAAAGAAGGGGGCATACAGATACGCAGTATTTT

abundance: -
d_gene: -
v_gene: TRBV4-3
j_gene: TRBJ2-5
CDR3aa: CASSQDFRGQGGETQYF
CDR3nt: TGCGCCAGCAGCCAAGATTTCCGAGGACAGGGAGGGGAGACCCAGTACTTC

abundance: -
d_gene: -
v_gene: TRBV3-1/TRBV3-2
j_gene: TRBJ1-3
CDR3aa: CASSPQGVINTIYF
CDR3nt: TGTGCCAGCAGCCCCCAGGGCGTTATAAACACCATATATTTT

abundance: -
d_gene: TRBD1
v_gene: TRBV7-6
j_gene: TRBJ1-2
CDR3aa: CASSAQTGGGYTF
CDR3nt: TGTGCCAGCAGCGCGCAGACAGGGGGTGGCTACACCTTC

abundance: -
d_gene: -
v_gene: TRBV2
j_gene: TRBJ2-3
CDR3aa: CASSGSTDTQYF
CDR3nt: TGTGCCAGCAGCGGGAGCACAGATACGCAGTATTTT

abundance: -
d_gene: -
v_gene: TRBV5-4
j_gene: TRBJ1-2
CDR3aa: CASSLNTPGGYTF
CDR3nt: TGTGCCAGCAGCTTGAACACCCCGGGGGGCTACACCTTC

abundance: -
d_gene: -
v_gene: TRBV5-1
j_gene: TRBJ2-3
CDR3aa: CASSESRETDTQYF
CDR3nt: TGCGCCAGCAGTGAATCTCGGGAGACAGATACGCAGTATTTT

abundance: -
d_gene: TRBD1
v_gene: TRBV4-2
j_gene: TRBJ2-1
CDR3aa: CASTSGTGVYNEQFF
CDR3nt: TGTGCCAGCACTTCCGGGACAGGGGTTTACAATGAGCAGTTCTTC

abundance: once
d_gene: -
v_gene: TRBV10-3
j_gene: TRBJ1-1
CDR3aa: CAISEVDTFEAFF
CDR3nt: TGTGCCATCAGTGAGGTTGACACTTTTGAAGCTTTCTTT

abundance: -
d_gene: -
v_gene: TRBV5-4
j_gene: TRBJ2-5
CDR3aa: CASSWGGGPETQYF
CDR3nt: TGTGCCAGCAGCTGGGGCGGAGGGCCGGAGACCCAGTACTTC

abundance: once
d_gene: -
v_gene: TRBV6-5
j_gene: TRBJ2-1
CDR3aa: CASSYSSLLSYNEQFF
CDR3nt: TGTGCCAGCAGTTACTCGTCTCTCCTCTCCTACAATGAGCAGTTCTTC

abundance: -
d_gene: TRBD2
v_gene: TRBV19
j_gene: TRBJ2-1
CDR3aa: CASTLAGGREQFF
CDR3nt: TGTGCCAGTACCTTAGCGGGGGGGCGTGAGCAGTTCTTC

abundance: -
d_gene: TRBD1
v_gene: TRBV7-9
j_gene: TRBJ2-2
CDR3aa: CASRQGGAGGAGELFF
CDR3nt: TGTGCCAGCAGGCAAGGCGGGGCAGGGGGCGCCGGGGAGCTGTTTTTT

abundance: -
d_gene: TRBD1
v_gene: TRBV5-1
j_gene: TRBJ1-1
CDR3aa: CASSLQTGGTEAFF
CDR3nt: TGCGCCAGCAGCCTTCAGACAGGGGGCACTGAAGCTTTCTTT

abundance: -
d_gene: -
v_gene: TRBV12-2
j_gene: TRBJ2-2
CDR3aa: CASRRVPNTGELFF
CDR3nt: TGTGCAAGTCGCCGGGTTCCGAACACCGGGGAGCTGTTTTTT

abundance: -
d_gene: -
v_gene: TRBV6-1
j_gene: TRBJ1-1
CDR3aa: CASSDGGSSNTEAFF
CDR3nt: TGTGCCAGCAGTGACGGAGGGAGCTCGAACACTGAAGCTTTCTTT

abundance: -
d_gene: TRBD2
v_gene: TRBV7-2
j_gene: TRBJ2-5
CDR3aa: CASSLTSVETQYF
CDR3nt: TGTGCCAGCAGCTTGACTAGCGTAGAGACCCAGTACTTC

abundance: -
d_gene: TRBD2
v_gene: TRBV14
j_gene: TRBJ2-1
CDR3aa: CASRLAGGEQFF
CDR3nt: TGTGCCAGCAGGCTAGCGGGGGGTGAGCAGTTCTTC